The 32 T cell receptor beta chains listed next were all sequenced from one sample in a study of radiation and T cells in renal cell carcinoma. Specified treatment: treatment-naive control, cytoreductive nephrectomy. Measured with immunoSEQ multiplex PCR; TCRdb has only the in-frame clones, and not every one. The data contain over 10,000 clones, about 65% of them seen just once; the ten biggest clones take up around 19%. The sample here was tumor tissue, taken from a patient whose treatment was nephrectomy without radiotherapy. The receptor set was obtained from a woman of 80 years or more with renal cell carcinoma.

The chain uses TRBV5-1 and TRBJ2-2; D remains unclear. Germline V gene sequence: CDR1 SGHRS, CDR2 YFSETQ. The CDR3 consists of 16 residues. V dropped 0 bases and J dropped 6 bases, with 15 bases sitting between them. This CDR3 reads CASSLGTSTGAGELFF. In nucleotides, the CDR3 is TGCGCCAGCAGCTTGGGGACCTCGACTGGGGCCGGGGAGCTGTTTTTT. The whole variable domain, remainder taken from reference TRBV5-1 and TRBJ2-2, is KAGVTQTPRYLIKTRGQQVTLSCSPISGHRSVSWYQQTPGQGLQFLFEYFSETQRNKGNFPGRFSGRQFSNSRSEMNVSTLELGDSALYLCASSLGTSTGAGELFFGEGSRLTVL.

This rearrangement joins TRBV4-1 to TRBJ2-1; 10 bases map to TRBD2. Germline V gene data show CDR1 as MGHRA and CDR2 as YSYEKL. Trimming removed 0 bases from V and 4 bases from J; junction bases left unmatched: 6. There are 17 residues in the CDR3. Here the CDR3 DNA reads TGCGCCAGCAGCCAAGATGTCCAGCGGGGGGGTTACAATGAGCAGTTCTTC. Translation: CASSQDVQRGGYNEQFF.

The rearrangement joins TRBV6-5 to TRBJ1-2; D is uncertain. Trimming shortened V by 4 bases and J by 4 bases, and 13 bases separated the two germline ends. Germline V lookup: CDR1 MNHEY, CDR2 SVGAGI. CDR3 length: 14 residues. The CDR3 is CASSSPDASYGYTF. In DNA form, the CDR3 reads TGTGCCAGCAGTTCCCCCGATGCCTCCTATGGCTACACCTTC.

This clone was recorded a few times. This rearrangement joins TRBV2 to TRBJ2-2; the D is unclear. CDR1 and CDR2 (germline): SNHLY, FYNNEI. The V and J ends lost 5 bases and 1 base respectively, with 5 bases between them. The CDR3 runs to 13 residues. In nucleotides, the CDR3 is TGTGCCAGCAGTCGACGGAACACCGGGGAGCTGTTTTTT. It translates to CASSRRNTGELFF.

The sample holds a few counts of this clone. CDR3 region: CASSLQQGLWEKLFF. The CDR3 DNA is TGTGCCAGCAGTCTTCAACAGGGTCTGTGGGAAAAACTGTTTTTT. V usage is TRBV2 and J usage is TRBJ1-4; a weak D match, TRBD1 (6 bases). The ends were cut back, 5 bases at V and 8 bases at J, with 18 bases in the middle. The CDR3 spans 15 residues. The germline V gene has CDR1 SNHLY and CDR2 FYNNEI.

V usage is TRBV7-9 and J usage is TRBJ1-4; D might be TRBD1 (6 bases). The germline V gene encodes CDR1 SEHNR and CDR2 FQNEAQ (reference sequence). CDR3 length: 15 amino acids. Trimming shortened V by 3 bases and J by 3 bases, and 11 bases separated the two germline ends. The DNA for the CDR3 is TGTGCCAGCAGCTTGGAGGCAGGGGCTAATGAAAAACTGTTTTTT. Translated, it gives CASSLEAGANEKLFF.

This clone appeared once. The chain links TRBV6-1 to TRBJ2-5, with D tentatively TRBD2 (6 bases). The CDR3 sequence is 15 residues long. Trimming stripped 2 bases from V and 4 bases from J, with 14 bases between. Germline V gives CDR1 MNHNS, CDR2 SASEGT. Written as DNA, the CDR3 is TGTGCCAGCAGTGAATACGGAGGGGTGGGAGAGACCCAGTACTTC. It is translated as CASSEYGGVGETQYF.

The chain has TRBV4-2 and TRBJ2-1, with 9 bases that match TRBD2. The ends lost 0 bases at V and 5 bases at J; junction bases unmatched: 8. Per the germline V gene, CDR1 is LGHNA and CDR2 is YNFKEQ. This CDR3 is 17 amino acids long. The CDR3 DNA is TGTGCCAGCAGCCAAGAGGGCAGCGGGGGGCCTAACAATGAGCAGTTCTTC. Its protein product is CASSQEGSGGPNNEQFF.

CDR3 DNA sequence: TGTGCCAGCAGGGTGAGACAGGGGGTATACAATGAGCAGTTCTTC. Translation gives CASRVRQGVYNEQFF. The rearrangement links TRBV7-9 to TRBJ2-1; TRBD1 matches at 9 bases. The CDR3 consists of 15 residues. Germline loops: CDR1 SEHNR, CDR2 FQNEAQ (reference sequence). V shed 6 bases and J 4 bases; nucleotides not matched to a gene: 7.

In this sample, this clone turned up a few times. The chain uses TRBV6-4 and TRBJ2-1; 7 bases line up with TRBD2. Germline V gene lookup returns CDR1 MRHNA and CDR2 SNTAGT. V was clipped by 8 bases and J by 0 bases; unmatched bases: 4. The CDR3 loop spans 14 amino acids. The CDR3 reads CASGPGGSYNEQFF. Written as DNA, the CDR3 is TGTGCCAGCGGCCCGGGGGGCTCCTACAATGAGCAGTTCTTC.

This rearrangement joins TRBV30 to TRBJ2-5, with D perhaps TRBD2 (6 bases). The length of the CDR3 is 13 residues. Germline values: CDR1 GTSNPN, CDR2 SVGIG (reference sequence). The germline V and J ends were trimmed by 2 bases and 5 bases, with 12 bases remaining between them. The CDR3 region is CAWSHGGWETQYF. Here the CDR3 DNA reads TGTGCCTGGAGTCACGGGGGTTGGGAGACCCAGTACTTC.

This clone showed up just once. The chain employs TRBV19 and TRBJ2-3; D may be TRBD2 (5 bases). The germline V gene has CDR1 LNHDA and CDR2 SQIVND (reference sequence). This CDR3 comprises 13 residues. V was cut by 7 bases and J by 0 bases, with 8 bases left in between. The CDR3 region is CASNPGSTDTQYF. The CDR3 coding sequence is TGTGCCAGTAACCCGGGGAGCACAGATACGCAGTATTTT. Drawing the rest from reference TRBV19 and TRBJ2-3, the complete variable domain is DGGITQSPKYLFRKEGQNVTLSCEQNLNHDAMYWYRQDPGQGLRLIYYSQIVNDFQKGDIAEGYSVSREKKESFPLTVTSAQKNPTAFYLCASNPGSTDTQYFGPGTRLTVL.

The V gene is TRBV6-1, the J gene TRBJ1-3, with 7 bases lining up with TRBD1. Per the germline V gene, CDR1 is MNHNS and CDR2 is SASEGT. V shed 6 bases, J shed 0 bases, and the junction held 5 bases outside the gene matches. The CDR3 is 15 amino acids. CDR3 nucleotides: TGTGCCAGCAGCGGGACAGATTCCTCTGGAAACACCATATATTTT. This gives the protein CASSGTDSSGNTIYF.

By share, this clone ranks as medium-sized (0.01 to 0.1%). CDR3 DNA: TGTGCCAGCAGCTCTTGGGCTGGGACAGGGGTCGGCTACACCTTC. It yields the protein CASSSWAGTGVGYTF. The chain joins TRBV5-4 to TRBJ1-2, with 10 bases matching TRBD1. CDR3 size: 15 residues. From germline, CDR1 is SGHNT and CDR2 YYREEE (reference sequence). Trimming removed 3 bases from V and 8 bases from J; junction bases left unmatched: 10.

The chain employs TRBV6-5 and TRBJ2-1, with 7 bases aligning to TRBD1. Germline CDR1 and CDR2: MNHEY and SVGAGI. Trimming took 7 bases from V and 0 from J; bases not matched to a gene: 6. The CDR3 runs to 15 residues. The CDR3 protein is CASNNRGTSYNEQFF. The DNA of the CDR3 is TGTGCCAGCAACAACAGGGGTACCTCCTACAATGAGCAGTTCTTC.

The CDR3 spells CAISVGGINTGELFF. CDR3 coding DNA: TGTGCCATCAGTGTGGGGGGGATAAACACCGGGGAGCTGTTTTTT. The chain has TRBV10-3 and TRBJ2-2; the match to TRBD2 covers 7 bases. V lost 4 bases, J lost 2 bases, and 4 bases stayed unmatched. CDR3 length equals 15 residues. Germline lookup yields CDR1 ENHRY and CDR2 SYGVKD.

The rearrangement joins TRBV6-1 to TRBJ2-7; 7 bases align to TRBD2. Losses at the gene ends were 4 bases for V and 7 bases for J; bases not matched to a gene: 7. In germline, CDR1 is MNHNS, CDR2 SASEGT. This CDR3 is 13 amino acids long. CDR3 amino acids: CASSVSGGGEQYF. The CDR3 DNA sequence: TGTGCCAGCAGTGTTAGTGGCGGGGGAGAGCAGTACTTC.

This chain joins TRBV10-3 and TRBJ1-5; the D is unclear. V lost 5 bases and J 4 bases, leaving 15 bases between the germline ends. CDR3 length: 15 amino acids. Germline CDR1 reads ENHRY; CDR2 reads SYGVKD. The CDR3, as DNA: TGTGCCATCAGTCCTTCTACCGGAGAAAATCAGCCCCAGCATTTT. Translating gives CAISPSTGENQPQHF.

The chain carries TRBV7-2 and TRBJ2-2, with 8 bases identical to TRBD1. The trim removed 6 bases at V and 4 bases at J, leaving 4 bases unmatched. Per germline, CDR1 SGHTA and CDR2 FQGNSA. The CDR3 runs to 14 residues. The CDR3 DNA reads as TGTGCCAGCAGTCCTCAGGGGGCCACCGGGGAGCTGTTTTTT. Amino acid sequence: CASSPQGATGELFF.

The CDR3 bases are TGTGCCAGCAGCCCGATGGGACCCCAACGGCACACCGGGGAGCTGTTTTTT. This gives the protein CASSPMGPQRHTGELFF. This sequence joins TRBV7-2 and TRBJ2-2; D could derive from TRBD1 or TRBD2 (5 bases each). The V and J ends lost 5 bases and 3 bases respectively, with 19 bases between them. Germline loops: CDR1 SGHTA, CDR2 FQGNSA. CDR3 length: 17 residues.

This chain uses TRBV13 with TRBJ1-1, with D unresolved. This CDR3 has 14 amino acids. Germline V lookup: CDR1 PRHDT, CDR2 FYEKMQ (reference sequence). With 5 bases removed from V and 4 bases from J, the gap between germline ends came to 14 bases. CDR3 amino acids: CASSPGVFGTEAFF. The DNA for the CDR3 is TGTGCCAGCAGCCCTGGGGTTTTCGGCACTGAAGCTTTCTTT.

The chain carries TRBV19 and TRBJ1-6, with D possibly matching TRBD1 (5 bases). V was shortened by 5 bases and J by 2 bases, with 13 bases between the two germline ends. CDR1 and CDR2 (germline): LNHDA, SQIVND (reference sequence). This CDR3 has 16 residues. The CDR3 DNA reads as TGTGCCAGTAGTTTTGCAGGGAGCGCCTATAATTCACCCCTCCACTTT. Protein: CASSFAGSAYNSPLHF.

V is TRBV5-1 and J is TRBJ1-3; no firm D call. CDR3 size: 18 residues. Between the trimmed V and J ends, which lost 0 bases and 0 bases, there was a span of 16 bases. The V gene's germline CDR1 is SGHRS and CDR2 YFSETQ. CDR3 region: CASSLGEAGPDSGNTIYF. CDR3 in DNA: TGCGCCAGCAGCTTGGGAGAAGCAGGACCCGACTCTGGAAACACCATATATTTT.

This clone was seen a handful of times. At one boundary the junction diverges from the germline segment, which might be a read error. The chain couples TRBV7-3 to TRBJ2-1, with D perhaps matching TRBD1 (6 bases). Germline-derived CDR1 and CDR2 are SGHTA and FQGTGA. The CDR3 loop spans 15 amino acids. As DNA, the CDR3 is TGTGCCAGCAGCCTAACCCGGCAGGGGAGCAATGAGCAGTTCTTC. Its translation is CASSLTRQGSNEQFF.

The chain recombines TRBV2 with TRBJ1-1; D remains unclear. Germline values: CDR1 SNHLY, CDR2 FYNNEI. V lost 7 bases, J lost 1 base, and 10 bases lay in between. This CDR3 is built from 13 residues. The CDR3 here is CASNDQSNTEAFF. The CDR3 bases are TGTGCCAGCAATGATCAATCGAACACTGAAGCTTTCTTT.

The V call is TRBV6-6, the J call TRBJ2-1; possibly TRBD1 for D (5 bases). Germline V gives CDR1 MNHNY, CDR2 SVGAGI (reference sequence). V lost 6 bases to trimming and J lost 1 base, with 16 bases between them. The CDR3 totals 16 residues. CDR3 in DNA: TGTGCCAGCAGACAACGACAGTTAGTTTCCTACAATGAGCAGTTCTTC. This sequence encodes CASRQRQLVSYNEQFF.

V usage is TRBV7-6 and J usage is TRBJ1-3; no reliable D call. The V end was cut by 2 bases, the J end by 1 base, with 6 bases between. The germline V gene encodes CDR1 SGHVS and CDR2 FNYEAQ. The CDR3 spans 14 residues. Here the CDR3 DNA reads TGTGCCAGCAGCTTATCGGGTTCTGGAAACACCATATATTTT. Amino acids: CASSLSGSGNTIYF.

The gene calls are TRBV7-9 and TRBJ1-2; 7 positions match TRBD1. The CDR3 consists of 15 residues. The germline V gene has CDR1 SEHNR and CDR2 FQNEAQ (reference sequence). The junction had 12 bases not matched to a gene; V was cut back by 6 bases and J by 5 bases. The CDR3 region has the DNA TGTGCCAGCAGGCCAGACAGGGTTAGATGGTATGGCTACACCTTC. It is translated as CASRPDRVRWYGYTF. Full variable domain (outside the CDR3, taken from reference TRBV7-9 and TRBJ1-2): DTGVSQNPRHKITKRGQNVTFRCDPISEHNRLYWYRQTLGQGPEFLTYFQNEAQLEKSRLLSDRFSAERPKGSFSTLEIQRTEQGDSAMYLCASRPDRVRWYGYTFGSGTRLTVV.

The V and J genes are TRBV10-3 and TRBJ1-1; the match to TRBD1 covers 7 bases. Germline V gene lookup returns CDR1 ENHRY and CDR2 SYGVKD. Trimming cost V 11 bases and J 3 bases; bases outside gene matches: 9. The CDR3 runs 13 residues. CDR3 amino acids: CAVLAGGDTEAFF. CDR3 DNA sequence: TGTGCCGTCCTCGCAGGGGGGGACACTGAAGCTTTCTTT.

By sample fraction, this clone is large. V is TRBV14 and J is TRBJ1-3; D unresolved. V shed 0 bases and J shed 4 bases, with 7 bases lying between them. CDR1 is SGHDN and CDR2 is FVKESK in the germline V gene. There are 14 residues in the CDR3. The CDR3 nucleotides read TGTGCCAGCAGCCAAGATATAACGGGAAACACCATATATTTT. This codes for CASSQDITGNTIYF.

The genes are TRBV10-3 and TRBJ2-2, with D unclear. The length of the CDR3 is 13 residues. The V end lost 6 bases, the J end lost 6 bases, and 11 bases lay between the germline ends. Germline V lookup: CDR1 ENHRY, CDR2 SYGVKD. In DNA form, the CDR3 reads TGTGCCATCAGCGGGCCGAGCCCCGGGGAGCTGTTTTTT. Translating it yields CAISGPSPGELFF.

In DNA form, the CDR3 reads TGTGCCAGCAGCTTGGGACGGCGGGGAGGCAAGTACAATGAGCAGTTCTTC. It codes for CASSLGRRGGKYNEQFF. This chain links TRBV5-6 with TRBJ2-1; the D gene is possibly TRBD2 (6 bases). Germline CDR1 and CDR2: SGHDT and YYEEEE. V lost 0 bases, J lost 4 bases, and 17 bases lay in between. The CDR3 has 17 residues.